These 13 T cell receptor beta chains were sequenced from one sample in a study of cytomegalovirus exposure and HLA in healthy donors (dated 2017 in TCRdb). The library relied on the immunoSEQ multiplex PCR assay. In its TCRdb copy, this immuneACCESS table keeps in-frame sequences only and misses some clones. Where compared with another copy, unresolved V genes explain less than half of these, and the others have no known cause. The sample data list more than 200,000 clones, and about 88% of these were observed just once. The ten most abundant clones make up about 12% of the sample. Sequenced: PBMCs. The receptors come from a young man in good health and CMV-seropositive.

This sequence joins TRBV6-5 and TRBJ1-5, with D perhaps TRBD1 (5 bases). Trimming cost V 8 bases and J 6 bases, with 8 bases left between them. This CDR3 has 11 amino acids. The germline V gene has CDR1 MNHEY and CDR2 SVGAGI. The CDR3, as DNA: TGTGCCAGCGGACACACTCAGCCCCAGCATTTT. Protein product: CASGHTQPQHF.

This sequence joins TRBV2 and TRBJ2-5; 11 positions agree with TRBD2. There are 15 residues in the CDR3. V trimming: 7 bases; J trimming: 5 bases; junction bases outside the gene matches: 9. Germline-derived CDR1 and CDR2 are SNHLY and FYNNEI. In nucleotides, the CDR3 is TGTGCCAGCAAGGCTAGCGGGAGGTCAGGGGAGACCCAGTACTTC. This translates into CASKASGRSGETQYF.

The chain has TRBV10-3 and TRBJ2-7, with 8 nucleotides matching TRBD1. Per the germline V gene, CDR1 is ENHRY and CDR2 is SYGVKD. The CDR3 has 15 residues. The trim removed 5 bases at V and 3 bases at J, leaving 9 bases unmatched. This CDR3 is CAISPGTGVIYEQYF. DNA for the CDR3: TGTGCCATCAGTCCCGGGACAGGAGTAATCTACGAGCAGTACTTC.

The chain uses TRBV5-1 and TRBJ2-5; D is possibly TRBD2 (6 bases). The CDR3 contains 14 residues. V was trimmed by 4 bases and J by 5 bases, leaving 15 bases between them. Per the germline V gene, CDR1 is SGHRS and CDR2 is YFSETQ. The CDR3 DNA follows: TGCGCCAGCAGCCCACGACTAGTGATCGAGACCCAGTACTTC. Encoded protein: CASSPRLVIETQYF.

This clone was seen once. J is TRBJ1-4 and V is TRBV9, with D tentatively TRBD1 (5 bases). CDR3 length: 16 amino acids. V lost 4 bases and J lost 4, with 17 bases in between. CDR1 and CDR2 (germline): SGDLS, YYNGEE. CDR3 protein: CASSPRVGGINEKLFF. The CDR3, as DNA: TGTGCCAGCAGCCCTCGGGTTGGGGGGATTAATGAAAAACTGTTTTTT.

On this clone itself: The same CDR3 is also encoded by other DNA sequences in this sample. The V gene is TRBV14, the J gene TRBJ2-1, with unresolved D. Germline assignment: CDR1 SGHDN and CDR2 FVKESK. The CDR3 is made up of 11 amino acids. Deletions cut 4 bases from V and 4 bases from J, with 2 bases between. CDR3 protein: CASSLYNEQFF. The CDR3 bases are TGTGCCAGCAGCCTTTACAATGAGCAGTTCTTC.

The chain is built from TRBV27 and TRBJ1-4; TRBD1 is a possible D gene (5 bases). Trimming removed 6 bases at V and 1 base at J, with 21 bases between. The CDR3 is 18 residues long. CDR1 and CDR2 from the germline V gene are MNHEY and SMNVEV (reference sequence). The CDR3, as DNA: TGTGCCAGCAGCACGAGTTCATTCAGGGAAGTAACTAATGAAAAACTGTTTTTT. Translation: CASSTSSFREVTNEKLFF.

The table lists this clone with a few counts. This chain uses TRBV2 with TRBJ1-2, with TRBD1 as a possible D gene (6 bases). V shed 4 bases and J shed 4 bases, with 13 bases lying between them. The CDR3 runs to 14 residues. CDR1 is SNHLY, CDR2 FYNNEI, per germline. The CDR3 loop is CASSGGTPSYGYTF. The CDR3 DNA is TGTGCCAGCAGTGGAGGGACACCTAGCTATGGCTACACCTTC.

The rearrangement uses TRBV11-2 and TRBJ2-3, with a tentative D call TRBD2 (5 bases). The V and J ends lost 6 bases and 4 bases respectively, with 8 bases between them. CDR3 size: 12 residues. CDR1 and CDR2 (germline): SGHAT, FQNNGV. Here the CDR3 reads CASRGVPDTQYF. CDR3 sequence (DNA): TGTGCCAGCAGGGGAGTCCCAGATACGCAGTATTTT.

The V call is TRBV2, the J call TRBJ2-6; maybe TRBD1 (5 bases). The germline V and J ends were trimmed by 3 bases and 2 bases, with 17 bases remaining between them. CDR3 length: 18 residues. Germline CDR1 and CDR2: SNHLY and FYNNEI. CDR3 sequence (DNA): TGTGCCAGCAGTGACACGGCAGGGTGGTTACCTGGGGCCAACGTCCTGACTTTC. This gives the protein CASSDTAGWLPGANVLTF.

This chain's CDR3 is CASSQGTVYEQYF. The CDR3 nucleotides are TGTGCCAGCAGCCAAGGGACAGTCTACGAGCAGTACTTC. The rearrangement links TRBV4-2 to TRBJ2-7; the D gene is possibly TRBD1 (6 bases). Germline values: CDR1 LGHNA, CDR2 YNFKEQ. The CDR3 consists of 13 residues. Trimming left V 1 base short and J 3 bases short, with 7 bases between.

The CDR3 region has the DNA TGTGCCAGCAGCCAAGATTTGACGGGAGGGTACGAGCAGTACTTC. Residues: CASSQDLTGGYEQYF. The V and J genes are TRBV4-2 and TRBJ2-7; 8 bases line up with TRBD2. The CDR3 has 15 amino acids. Germline CDR1 LGHNA, CDR2 YNFKEQ. Trimming took 0 bases from V and 4 from J; bases not matched to a gene: 5.

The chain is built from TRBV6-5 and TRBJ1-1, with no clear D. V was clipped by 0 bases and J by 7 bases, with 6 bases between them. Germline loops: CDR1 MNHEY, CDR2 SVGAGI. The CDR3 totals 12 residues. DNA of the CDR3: TGTGCCAGCAGTTACTCGGGGATTGAAGCTTTCTTT. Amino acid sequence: CASSYSGIEAFF.